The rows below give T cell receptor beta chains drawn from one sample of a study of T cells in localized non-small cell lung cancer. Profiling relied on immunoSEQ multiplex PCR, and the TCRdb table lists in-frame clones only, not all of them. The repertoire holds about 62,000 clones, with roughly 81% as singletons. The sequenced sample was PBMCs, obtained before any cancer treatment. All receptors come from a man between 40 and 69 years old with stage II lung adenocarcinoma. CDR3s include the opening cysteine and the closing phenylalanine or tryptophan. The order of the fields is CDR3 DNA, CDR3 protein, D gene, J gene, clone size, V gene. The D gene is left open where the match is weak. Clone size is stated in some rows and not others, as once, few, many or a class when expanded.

cdr3_nt: TGTGCCCCAGGAGGTAGCGAGAACACCGGGGAGCTGTTTTTT
cdr3_aa: CAPGGSENTGELFF
d_call: .
j_call: TRBJ2-2
clone_size: few
v_call: TRBV30

cdr3_nt: TGTGCCAGCAGCTTTAGGATTCCTAGCTATGGCTACACCTTC
cdr3_aa: CASSFRIPSYGYTF
d_call: .
j_call: TRBJ1-2
clone_size: few
v_call: TRBV5-6

cdr3_nt: TGTGCCAGCAGTGGTAGCGGGGGGAGCTCCTACGAGCAGTACTTC
cdr3_aa: CASSGSGGSSYEQYF
d_call: TRBD2
j_call: TRBJ2-7
clone_size: .
v_call: TRBV4-2

cdr3_nt: TGTGCCAGCAGTCCGGGACAGGGGTACACCGGGGAGCTGTTTTTT
cdr3_aa: CASSPGQGYTGELFF
d_call: TRBD1
j_call: TRBJ2-2
clone_size: .
v_call: TRBV2

cdr3_nt: TGTGCCAGTAGTAGGGGACCGGGACAGGACTCTGGGGCCAACGTCCTGACTTTC
cdr3_aa: CASSRGPGQDSGANVLTF
d_call: TRBD1
j_call: TRBJ2-6
clone_size: .
v_call: TRBV19

cdr3_nt: TGTGCCAGTACCCCGCGGGGACAGAATAGCAATCAGCCCCAGCATTTT
cdr3_aa: CASTPRGQNSNQPQHF
d_call: TRBD1
j_call: TRBJ1-5
clone_size: .
v_call: TRBV19

cdr3_nt: TGTGCCAGCAGGACTAGCCAGTCAACGAACACCGGGGAGCTGTTTTTT
cdr3_aa: CASRTSQSTNTGELFF
d_call: TRBD2
j_call: TRBJ2-2
clone_size: .
v_call: TRBV19

cdr3_nt: TGTGCCATCAGAGCACCTCAGGACACTGAAGCTTTCTTT
cdr3_aa: CAIRAPQDTEAFF
d_call: .
j_call: TRBJ1-1
clone_size: .
v_call: TRBV10-3

cdr3_nt: TGCGCCAGCAGCCCCATGAGCGTGGGGTTCGGCTACACCTTC
cdr3_aa: CASSPMSVGFGYTF
d_call: .
j_call: TRBJ1-2
clone_size: .
v_call: TRBV5-1

cdr3_nt: TGTGCCAGTAGTACCACAATCTATGGGAAGGGGATGAACACTGAAGCTTTCTTT
cdr3_aa: CASSTTIYGKGMNTEAFF
d_call: .
j_call: TRBJ1-1
clone_size: .
v_call: TRBV19

cdr3_nt: TGTGCCAGTAGAGGCCGGGACAGGGGTCCTAATCAGCCCCAGCATTTT
cdr3_aa: CASRGRDRGPNQPQHF
d_call: TRBD1
j_call: TRBJ1-5
clone_size: .
v_call: TRBV19